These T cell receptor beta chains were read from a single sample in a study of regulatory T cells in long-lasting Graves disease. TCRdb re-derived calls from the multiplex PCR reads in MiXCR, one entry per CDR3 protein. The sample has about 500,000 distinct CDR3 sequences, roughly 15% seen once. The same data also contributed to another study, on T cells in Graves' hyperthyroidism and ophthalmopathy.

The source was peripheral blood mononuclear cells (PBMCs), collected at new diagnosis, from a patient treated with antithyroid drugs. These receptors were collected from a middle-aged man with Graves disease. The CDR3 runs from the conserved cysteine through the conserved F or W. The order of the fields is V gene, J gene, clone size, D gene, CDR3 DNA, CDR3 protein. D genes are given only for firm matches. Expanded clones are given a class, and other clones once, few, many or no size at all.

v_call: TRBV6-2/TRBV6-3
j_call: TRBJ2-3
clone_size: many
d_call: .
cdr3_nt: TGTGCCAGCAGTTACCAGGGTTTCGGCACAGATACGCAGTATTTT
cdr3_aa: CASSYQGFGTDTQYF

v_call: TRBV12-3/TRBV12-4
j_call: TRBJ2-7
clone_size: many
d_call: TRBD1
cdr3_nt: TGTGCCAGCAGACCAACCGGGACAGGGTCCCACGAGCAGTACTTC
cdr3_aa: CASRPTGTGSHEQYF

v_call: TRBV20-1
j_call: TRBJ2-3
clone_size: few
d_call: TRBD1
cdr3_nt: TGCAGTGCTAGGGAGACAGGGGGTAGCGCGACATCATGGCCGGATACGCAGTATTTT
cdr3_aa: CSARETGGSATSWPDTQYF

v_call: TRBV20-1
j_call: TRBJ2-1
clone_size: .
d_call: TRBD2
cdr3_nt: TGCAGTGCCCGGGGGGTCCACGAGCAGTTCTTC
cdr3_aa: CSARGVHEQFF

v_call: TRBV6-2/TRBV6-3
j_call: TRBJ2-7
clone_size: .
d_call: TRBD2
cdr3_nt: TGTGCCAGCAGTTCCAGCGGGAGGGGAACCTACGAGCAGTACTTC
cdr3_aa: CASSSSGRGTYEQYF

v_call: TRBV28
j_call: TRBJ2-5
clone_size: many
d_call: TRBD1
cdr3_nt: TGTGCCAGCAGTTTGTACAGGGGTGAGACCCAGTACTTC
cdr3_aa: CASSLYRGETQYF

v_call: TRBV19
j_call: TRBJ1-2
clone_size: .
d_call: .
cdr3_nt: TGTGCCAGCCGGCTCAACCACGGGATGAACTATGGCTACACCTTC
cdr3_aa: CASRLNHGMNYGYTF

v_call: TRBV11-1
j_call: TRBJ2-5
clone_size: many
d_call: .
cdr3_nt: TGTGCCAGCAGCTCGTCGGCCAGGGGACTTTTAGAGACCCAGTACTTC
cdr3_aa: CASSSSARGLLETQYF

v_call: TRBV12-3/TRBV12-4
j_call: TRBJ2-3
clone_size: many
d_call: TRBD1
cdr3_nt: TGTGCCACCAGGGGGCCCACAGATACGCAGTATTTT
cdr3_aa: CATRGPTDTQYF

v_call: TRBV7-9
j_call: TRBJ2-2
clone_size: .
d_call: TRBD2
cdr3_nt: TGTGCCAGCAGCCCGGAGGGACTAGCGGGAGGGCCGTCCACCGGGGAGCTGTTTTTT
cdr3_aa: CASSPEGLAGGPSTGELFF

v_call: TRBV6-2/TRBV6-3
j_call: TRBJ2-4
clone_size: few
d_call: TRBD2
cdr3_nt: TGTGCCAGCAGTTACTCGACGGGGGGAGCCAAAAACATTCAGTACTTC
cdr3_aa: CASSYSTGGAKNIQYF

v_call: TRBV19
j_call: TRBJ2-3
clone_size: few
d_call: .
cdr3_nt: TGTGCCAGTAGTATAGAGGGAGGTTTCACAGATACGCAGTATTTT
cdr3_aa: CASSIEGGFTDTQYF

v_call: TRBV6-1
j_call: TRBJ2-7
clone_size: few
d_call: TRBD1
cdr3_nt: TGTGCCAGCGAAACCGGGACAGGGATTTCCTACGAGCAGTACTTC
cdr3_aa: CASETGTGISYEQYF

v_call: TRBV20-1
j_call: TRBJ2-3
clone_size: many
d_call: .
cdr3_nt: TGCAGTGCAACACGCGAGTGGGGGAAGGTCGAAGTGGCAAATACGCAGTATTTT
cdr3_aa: CSATREWGKVEVANTQYF

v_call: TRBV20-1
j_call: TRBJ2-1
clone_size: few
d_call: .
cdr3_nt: TGCAGTGCGGGGCCCCAGGGCAATGAGCAGTTCTTC
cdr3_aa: CSAGPQGNEQFF

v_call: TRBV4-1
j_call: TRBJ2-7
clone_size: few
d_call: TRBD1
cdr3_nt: TGCGCCAGCAGCCAACTGGACAGGGCCTCCTACGAGCAGTACTTC
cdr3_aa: CASSQLDRASYEQYF

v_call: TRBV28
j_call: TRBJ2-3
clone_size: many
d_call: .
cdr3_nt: TGTGCCAGCGGCTTATCTCGCACGAATACGCAGTATTTT
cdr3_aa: CASGLSRTNTQYF

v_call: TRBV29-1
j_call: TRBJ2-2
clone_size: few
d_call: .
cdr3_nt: TGCAGCGTTGGGTCCGCGAACACCGGGGAGCTGTTTTTT
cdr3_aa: CSVGSANTGELFF

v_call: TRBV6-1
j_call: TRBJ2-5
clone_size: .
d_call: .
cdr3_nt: TGTGCCAGCAGGAAGGCAGGGTTGTTGGTCGAAGAGACCCAGTACTTC
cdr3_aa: CASRKAGLLVEETQYF

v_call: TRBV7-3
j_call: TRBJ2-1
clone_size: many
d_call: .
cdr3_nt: TGTGCCAGCAGCCCCTCATCGTTTCCAGGCGAGCAGTTCTTC
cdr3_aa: CASSPSSFPGEQFF

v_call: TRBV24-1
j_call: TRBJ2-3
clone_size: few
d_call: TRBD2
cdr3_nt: TGTGCCACCAGTGATTTCTGGACTAGCGGGGATAGCACAGATACGCAGTATTTT
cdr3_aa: CATSDFWTSGDSTDTQYF

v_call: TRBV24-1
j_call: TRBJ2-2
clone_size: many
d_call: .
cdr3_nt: TGTGCCACCAGGTGGACCCGGAACACCGGGGAGCTGTTTTTT
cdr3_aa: CATRWTRNTGELFF

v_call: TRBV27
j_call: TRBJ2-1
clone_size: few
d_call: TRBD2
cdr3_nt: TGTGCCAGCAGTTTATATGGGACTAGCGGGAGGGCCAATGAGCAGTTCTTC
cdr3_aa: CASSLYGTSGRANEQFF

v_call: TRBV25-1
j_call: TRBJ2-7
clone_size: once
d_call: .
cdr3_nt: TGTGCCAGCACAGGTGGAGCGCGCTACGAGCAGTACTTC
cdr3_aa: CASTGGARYEQYF